The clone carrying this T cell receptor beta chain was counted many times. Antigen unknown. The data belong to a study of Graves' ophthalmopathy and Graves' hyperthyroidism. Study-wide findings and caveats: Most expanded clonotypes in thyroid above 0.001 frequency also showed up in blood.

RNA served as the template for amplifying TCR beta CDR3 regions. The first-round RT-PCR employed HTBI primers together with the Qiagen OneStep RT-PCR kit. A multiplex PCR was then performed as the second round. One entry per CDR3 protein results from TCRdb running MiXCR on the multiplex PCR reads. The data contain tens of thousands of distinct CDR3 sequences, 45% to 55% of them singletons. The CDR3 covers 15 residues. V lost 4 bases, J lost 4 bases, and 16 bases lay in between. Germline CDR1 reads MGHRA; CDR2 reads YSYEKL. This sequence originates from an adult woman with Graves' ophthalmopathy. The V and J genes are TRBV4-1 and TRBJ1-1; possibly TRBD1 for D (5 bases). The sample comprised peripheral blood. CDR3 sequence reads: CASSRPGEGSTEAFF. DNA of the CDR3: TGCGCCAGCAGCCGACCAGGAGAGGGGAGCACTGAAGCTTTCTTT.